Presented here are 15 T cell receptor beta chains from one specimen sequenced in a study of blood T cell repertoires in COVID-19. TCRdb keeps only in-frame clones here, not all; method: immunoSEQ multiplex PCR. The sample lists about 73,000 clones, about 86% occurring once. Sequencing was carried out using peripheral blood. These receptors were obtained from a human donor in a cohort sampled during active COVID-19.

The chain recombines TRBV7-2 with TRBJ2-3; 7 nucleotides match TRBD1. Germline CDR1 SGHTA, CDR2 FQGNSA. Trimming cost V 6 bases and J 0 bases; bases outside gene matches: 6. The CDR3 runs 15 residues. CDR3 sequence: CASSGWGQSTDTQYF. DNA of the CDR3: TGTGCCAGCAGTGGCTGGGGACAGAGCACAGATACGCAGTATTTT.

The rearrangement links TRBV3-1 (or the pseudogene TRBV3-2) to TRBJ2-7; 7 bases match TRBD1. Germline lookup yields CDR1 LGHDT and CDR2 YNNKEL (reference sequence). The CDR3 totals 16 residues. V lost 2 bases and J lost 6; bases outside the gene matches: 13. DNA of the CDR3: TGTGCCAGCAGCCAATCCCGGGACAGATCCTTCTCCGAGCAGTACTTC. Its translation: CASSQSRDRSFSEQYF.

V usage is TRBV5-6 and J usage is TRBJ1-1; 7 positions match TRBD1. The length of the CDR3 is 16 residues. Germline V CDR1 and CDR2: SGHDT, YYEEEE. J gave up 5 bases and V 4 bases, and 14 bases lay outside the gene matches. CDR3 sequence (DNA): TGTGCCAGCAGCCCCGGTGTGGAGGGGGCTCGGACTGAAGCTTTCTTT. Translated, it gives CASSPGVEGARTEAFF.

The chain has TRBV15 and TRBJ2-6; 7 nucleotides line up with TRBD1. V shed 0 bases and J 1 base; nucleotides not matched to a gene: 6. CDR1 LNHNV and CDR2 YYDKDF come from the germline V gene (reference sequence). CDR3 length: 18 residues. CDR3 amino acids: CATSRDTGTASGANVLTF. CDR3 DNA: TGTGCCACCAGCAGAGACACCGGGACAGCATCTGGGGCCAACGTCCTGACTTTC.

V usage is TRBV4-3 and J usage is TRBJ1-2, with D perhaps matching TRBD1 (5 bases). The CDR3 runs to 15 residues. The germline V gene has CDR1 LGHNA and CDR2 YSLEER. The V end lost 0 bases, the J end lost 5 bases, and 13 bases lay between the germline ends. The CDR3 is CASSQDWGVSYGYTF. In nucleotides, the CDR3 is TGCGCCAGCAGCCAAGATTGGGGGGTTAGTTATGGCTACACCTTC.

CDR3 residues: CSVEGGGRLSKTQYF. CDR3 nucleotide sequence: TGCAGCGTTGAAGGGGGCGGGAGACTTTCGAAGACCCAGTACTTC. The gene calls are TRBV29-1 and TRBJ2-5; 7 bases line up with TRBD2. Germline V gene data show CDR1 as SQVTM and CDR2 as ANQGSEA. V shed 1 base and J 6 bases; nucleotides not matched to a gene: 11. There are 15 residues in the CDR3.

The chain links TRBV3-1 (or the pseudogene TRBV3-2) to TRBJ1-3, with 9 bases aligning to TRBD1. The CDR3 length is 17 residues. Germline values: CDR1 LGHDT, CDR2 YNNKEL (reference sequence). V gave up 4 bases and J gave up 1 base; unmatched junction bases: 8. The CDR3 coding sequence is TGTGCCAGCAGCCCGGGGACAGGGAGAAGATCTGGAAACACCATATATTTT. Translating it yields CASSPGTGRRSGNTIYF.

The chain carries TRBV5-1 and TRBJ2-7; 8 bases fit TRBD1. The V gene end was trimmed by 1 base and the J gene end by 3 bases; junction bases not matched to a gene: 6. CDR3 length: 15 amino acids. CDR1 is SGHRS, CDR2 YFSETQ, per germline. The CDR3 DNA is TGCGCCAGCAGCTTGTCTCCGGGACAGGTCTACGAGCAGTACTTC. This encodes CASSLSPGQVYEQYF.

The chain combines TRBV11-1 with TRBJ2-2; the match to TRBD1 covers 11 bases. V dropped 5 bases and J dropped 4; count of bases not matched to a gene: 6. CDR3 length: 16 residues. Germline CDR1 is SGHAT and CDR2 is FQDESV (reference sequence). CDR3 in amino acids: CASSPGQGASTGELFF. The CDR3 DNA reads as TGTGCCAGCAGCCCCGGACAGGGGGCGAGCACCGGGGAGCTGTTTTTT.

V usage is TRBV2 and J usage is TRBJ2-3; the match to TRBD1 covers 9 bases. This CDR3 has 15 amino acids. The germline gives CDR1 SNHLY, CDR2 FYNNEI. The V gene end was trimmed by 6 bases and the J gene end by 3 bases; junction bases not matched to a gene: 7. The CDR3 sequence: CASSGQGSRTDTQYF. DNA for the CDR3: TGTGCCAGCAGCGGACAGGGGAGTAGGACAGATACGCAGTATTTT. Variable domain in full (rest from reference TRBV2 and TRBJ2-3): EPEVTQTPSHQVTQMGQEVILRCVPISNHLYFYWYRQILGQKVEFLVSFYNNEISEKSEIFDDQFSVERPDGSNFTLKIRSTKLEDSAMYFCASSGQGSRTDTQYFGPGTRLTVL.

V gene TRBV18 combines with J gene TRBJ1-4; D call uncertain. V lost 1 base and J 5 bases, leaving 14 bases between the germline ends. The CDR3 is 16 amino acids. In germline, CDR1 is KGHSH, CDR2 LQKENI. CDR3: CASSPRYTEDNEKLFF. The CDR3 coding sequence is TGTGCCAGCTCACCACGATACACGGAGGACAATGAAAAACTGTTTTTT.

This clone has a handful of counts. This chain uses TRBV28 with TRBJ1-4; no definite D call. The germline V and J ends were trimmed by 6 bases and 5 bases, with 16 bases remaining between them. The CDR3 length is 15 residues. The V gene's germline CDR1 is MDHEN and CDR2 SYDVKM. This CDR3 reads CASRPNGVSNEKLFF. The DNA for the CDR3 is TGTGCCAGCAGGCCCAACGGGGTTTCCAATGAAAAACTGTTTTTT. The variable domain in full, completed from reference TRBV28 and TRBJ1-4, reads DVKVTQSSRYLVKRTGEKVFLECVQDMDHENMFWYRQDPGLGLRLIYFSYDVKMKEKGDIPEGYSVSREKKERFSLILESASTNQTSMYLCASRPNGVSNEKLFFGSGTQLSVL.

CDR3 in DNA: TGTGCCAGCGCTCGCAGGGTAAGCACTGAAGCTTTCTTT. It specifies CASARRVSTEAFF. This rearrangement joins TRBV27 to TRBJ1-1; maybe TRBD1 (5 bases). The ends were cut back, 8 bases at V and 4 bases at J, with 14 bases in the middle. Germline CDR1 MNHEY, CDR2 SMNVEV (reference sequence). CDR3 length: 13 amino acids.

CDR3 protein: CASSLGRAHEQYF. Here the CDR3 DNA reads TGTGCCAGCAGTTTAGGCAGGGCCCACGAGCAGTACTTC. The chain uses TRBV12-3 or TRBV12-4 and TRBJ2-7, with D maybe TRBD1 (5 bases). Trimming removed 1 base from V and 5 bases from J, with 9 bases in between. The CDR3 consists of 13 residues.

V gene TRBV18 combines with J gene TRBJ2-2; TRBD2 agrees at 7 bases. V lost 2 bases, J lost 0 bases, and 3 bases stayed unmatched. CDR3 length: 16 residues. Germline CDR1 reads KGHSH; CDR2 reads LQKENI. This chain's CDR3 is CASSPALAANTGELFF. CDR3 in DNA: TGTGCCAGCTCACCAGCCCTAGCGGCGAACACCGGGGAGCTGTTTTTT.